A single sample gave rise to the 18 T cell receptor beta chains below, sequenced in a study of blood T cell repertoires in COVID-19. Method: immunoSEQ multiplex PCR; TCRdb's copy keeps in-frame clones and lacks some. Of about 190,000 clones listed, around 88% are singletons. Sequenced material: peripheral blood. The source is a man in his forties or fifties with active or convalescent COVID-19.

This clone was counted once. The chain links TRBV2 to TRBJ1-5, with a possible D match to TRBD1 (6 bases). Germline V CDR1 and CDR2: SNHLY, FYNNEI. With 7 bases removed from V and 3 bases from J, the gap between germline ends came to 13 bases. The CDR3 extends over 14 amino acids. The CDR3, as DNA: TGTGCCAGCAACCAGGGGTCCTTCAATCAGCCCCAGCATTTT. This sequence encodes CASNQGSFNQPQHF.

This sequence joins TRBV5-1 and TRBJ2-5, with 8 bases matching TRBD1. Germline V lookup: CDR1 SGHRS, CDR2 YFSETQ. V lost 6 bases and J lost 2; bases outside the gene matches: 9. CDR3 length: 15 amino acids. CDR3 sequence: CASTLTGATQETQYF. For the CDR3, the DNA is TGCGCCAGCACCCTGACAGGGGCCACTCAAGAGACCCAGTACTTC.

The chain links TRBV6-1 to TRBJ1-2; 8 nucleotides agree with TRBD1. J was trimmed by 3 bases and V by 3 bases; bases with no gene match: 0. The CDR3 length is 13 residues. The V gene's germline CDR1 is MNHNS and CDR2 SASEGT. The CDR3 is CASSDRGHYGYTF. The CDR3 coding sequence is TGTGCCAGCAGTGACAGGGGGCACTATGGCTACACCTTC.

This rearrangement joins TRBV9 to TRBJ1-1, with D tentatively TRBD1 (6 bases). The CDR3 has 15 amino acids. V was pared by 4 bases and J by 5 bases, with 18 bases between. CDR1 and CDR2 (germline): SGDLS, YYNGEE. CDR3 nucleotides: TGTGCCAGCAGCCTAAGAGACAGGAGAACGACTGAAGCTTTCTTT. It codes for CASSLRDRRTTEAFF.

V gene TRBV4-3 combines with J gene TRBJ1-2, with TRBD1 matching over 7 bases. Germline CDR1 and CDR2: LGHNA and YSLEER. The CDR3 is 14 amino acids. Unmatched junction bases numbered 3, after V lost 1 base and J lost 4 bases. CDR3 amino acids: CASSQGDRSYGYTF. In DNA form, the CDR3 reads TGCGCCAGCAGCCAAGGGGACAGATCCTATGGCTACACCTTC.

V usage is TRBV2 and J usage is TRBJ2-2; D possibly corresponds to TRBD1 (5 bases). The germline V gene encodes CDR1 SNHLY and CDR2 FYNNEI. The CDR3 is 15 amino acids. The germline V and J ends were trimmed by 3 bases and 6 bases, with 14 bases remaining between them. The CDR3 DNA follows: TGTGCCAGCAGTGAGCACAGGCCCTCGGCCGGGGAGCTGTTTTTT. Its protein product is CASSEHRPSAGELFF.

In nucleotides, the CDR3 is TGTGCCACCAGCCCCGGCGGGTATGGCTACACCTTC. This gives the protein CATSPGGYGYTF. The chain uses TRBV24-1 and TRBJ1-2; no firm D call. Trimming removed 7 bases from V and 5 bases from J, with 10 bases in between. Per the germline V gene, CDR1 is KGHDR and CDR2 is SFDVKD. This CDR3 region has 12 residues.

The chain is built from TRBV19 and TRBJ2-3; a weak D match, TRBD2 (5 bases). The V and J ends lost 10 bases and 3 bases respectively, with 14 bases between them. CDR1 is LNHDA and CDR2 is SQIVND in the germline V gene (reference sequence). CDR3 size: 13 residues. The CDR3: CATRASVTDTQYF. As DNA, the CDR3 is TGTGCCACGAGGGCTAGTGTAACAGATACGCAGTATTTT.

This clone was counted a single time. The chain is built from TRBV6-5 and TRBJ2-1; TRBD2 agrees at 12 bases. There are 15 residues in the CDR3. CDR1 MNHEY and CDR2 SVGAGI come from the germline V gene. Trimming took 6 bases from V and 4 from J; bases not matched to a gene: 4. The CDR3 nucleotides read TGTGCCAGCAGGCCCCTAGCGGGGGGGTACAATGAGCAGTTCTTC. Translating it yields CASRPLAGGYNEQFF.

This sequence joins TRBV2 and TRBJ2-1; 10 nucleotides line up with TRBD1. Trimming at V came to 7 bases and at J to 7 bases, leaving 7 bases not matched to a gene. The CDR3 runs to 14 residues. Germline-derived CDR1 and CDR2 are SNHLY and FYNNEI. As DNA, the CDR3 is TGTGCCAGCACCGGACAGGGGGTGAGAAATGAGCAGTTCTTC. Protein: CASTGQGVRNEQFF.

V and J are TRBV6-5 and TRBJ2-1; 11 nucleotides match TRBD2. CDR1 and CDR2 (germline): MNHEY, SVGAGI. This CDR3 comprises 14 residues. The V gene end was trimmed by 0 bases and the J gene end by 8 bases; junction bases not matched to a gene: 0. The CDR3 protein is CASSYSTSGDEQFF. The DNA for the CDR3 is TGTGCCAGCAGTTACTCGACTAGCGGGGATGAGCAGTTCTTC.

The sample holds one count of this clone. The chain is built from TRBV19 and TRBJ1-2; D remains ambiguous. Germline values: CDR1 LNHDA, CDR2 SQIVND (reference sequence). The CDR3 totals 14 residues. The V end was cut by 4 bases, the J end by 8 bases, with 17 bases between. CDR3 region: CASSTGPRGHGYTF. CDR3 bases: TGTGCCAGTAGTACCGGGCCTCGGGGTCACGGCTACACCTTC. The variable domain in full, completed from reference TRBV19 and TRBJ1-2, reads DGGITQSPKYLFRKEGQNVTLSCEQNLNHDAMYWYRQDPGQGLRLIYYSQIVNDFQKGDIAEGYSVSREKKESFPLTVTSAQKNPTAFYLCASSTGPRGHGYTFGSGTRLTVV.

The V and J genes are TRBV7-9 and TRBJ2-5; 9 bases match TRBD1. The CDR3 is 15 amino acids. The V and J ends lost 3 bases and 4 bases, in that order; junction bases with no gene match: 6. Germline V CDR1 and CDR2: SEHNR, FQNEAQ (reference sequence). The CDR3 reads CASSLGQGERETQYF. The DNA for the CDR3 is TGTGCCAGCAGCTTGGGACAGGGTGAGCGAGAGACCCAGTACTTC.

This chain uses TRBV9 with TRBJ2-1, with 8 bases aligning to TRBD2. Trimming cost V 3 bases and J 10 bases; bases outside gene matches: 9. The CDR3 totals 14 residues. Germline loops: CDR1 SGDLS, CDR2 YYNGEE. The CDR3 DNA reads TGTGCCAGCAGCGACGGACTAGCCAAAGAAGAGCAGTTCTTC. It yields the protein CASSDGLAKEEQFF.

V gene TRBV2 combines with J gene TRBJ2-7; D might be TRBD1 (5 bases). Germline V gene data show CDR1 as SNHLY and CDR2 as FYNNEI. V was pared by 8 bases and J by 0 bases, with 17 bases between. The CDR3 is made up of 15 amino acids. The CDR3 region is CASRRTTAGSYEQYF. CDR3 DNA: TGTGCCAGCCGAAGAACGACAGCCGGCTCCTACGAGCAGTACTTC.

The V gene is TRBV15, the J gene TRBJ1-6, with 11 bases identical to TRBD1. This CDR3 is 16 amino acids long. Trimming at V came to 0 bases and at J to 9 bases, leaving 4 bases not matched to a gene. Germline V CDR1 and CDR2: LNHNV, YYDKDF (reference sequence). The CDR3 loop is CATSREGQGAGSPLHF. The CDR3 DNA is TGTGCCACCAGCAGAGAAGGACAGGGGGCGGGTTCACCCCTCCACTTT.

The gene calls are TRBV28 and TRBJ1-5; D might be TRBD1 (5 bases). This CDR3 comprises 16 residues. V lost 1 base to trimming and J lost 3 bases, with 13 bases between them. From germline, CDR1 is MDHEN and CDR2 SYDVKM. CDR3 region: CASSLLAGRDNQPQHF. The CDR3 DNA reads TGTGCCAGCAGTTTATTGGCAGGGAGGGACAATCAGCCCCAGCATTTT.

The rearrangement joins TRBV14 to TRBJ1-2; TRBD1 aligns across 7 bases. The germline gives CDR1 SGHDN, CDR2 FVKESK. J was trimmed by 3 bases and V by 3 bases; bases with no gene match: 19. The CDR3 consists of 19 residues. CDR3 protein: CASSQGIRRQGGIYYGYTF. DNA of the CDR3: TGTGCCAGCAGCCAGGGCATCCGGCGGCAGGGGGGTATTTACTATGGCTACACCTTC.